These T cell receptor beta chains were read from a single sample in a study of CD8+ T cells in alopecia areata. The protocol was immunoSEQ multiplex PCR, while the TCRdb copy is restricted to in-frame clones and leaves out a portion. The table lists some 110,000 clones, roughly 50% of them singletons. The specimen comprised CD8+ T cells sorted from blood, sampled at week 24, from a patient treated with tofacitinib. Receptors originate from a human donor with alopecia areata. The conserved cysteine and the conserved F or W are not part of the CDR3 here. D genes are given only for firm matches. Only part of the rows carry a size: once, few, many, or a class if the clone is expanded.

V	length	D	J	size	CDR3
TRBV29-1	11	NA	TRBJ1-4	NA	SVRDSENEKLF
TRBV5-1	11	NA	TRBJ1-1	few	ASSWEVNTEAF
TRBV21-1	16	NA	TRBJ2-5	NA	ASSTREGQGPPQETQY
TRBV5-6	12	NA	TRBJ2-7	NA	ASSLGQVTYEQY
TRBV5-6	11	TRBD1	TRBJ2-7	NA	ASSFGTGYEQY
TRBV5-4	11	NA	TRBJ2-1	NA	ASSPTEGNEQF
TRBV7-9	11	TRBD1	TRBJ1-2	NA	ASSSRQGDGYT
TRBV10-3	12	NA	TRBJ1-6	NA	ASTPGRDNSPLH
TRBV7-8	9	NA	TRBJ2-3	few	ASSPVDTQY
TRBV29-1	13	TRBD1	TRBJ2-1	NA	SVEGTGGSGNEQF
TRBV6-5	13	TRBD1	TRBJ1-1	once	ASKGQVGGNTEAF
TRBV7-9	12	NA	TRBJ2-7	once	ASSSGTVSYEQY
TRBV4-2	12	TRBD1	TRBJ2-5	few	ASSPGTGKETQY
TRBV27	9	NA	TRBJ2-2	few	AAQKGGELF
TRBV5-6	11	NA	TRBJ1-1	NA	ASSLVRGAEAF
TRBV5-6	10	NA	TRBJ1-1	once	ASTAGDTEAF
TRBV10-3	13	TRBD2	TRBJ2-3	NA	AISEGLADTDTQY
TRBV2	12	TRBD2	TRBJ2-1	NA	ASSLTSGGNEQF
TRBV30	10	TRBD2	TRBJ2-1	NA	AWGGGIAEQF
TRBV29-1	11	NA	TRBJ2-1	NA	SVVMGSYNEQF
TRBV4-1	12	NA	TRBJ1-1	NA	ASSQGDGNTEAF
TRBV5-8	10	NA	TRBJ2-1	medium-sized	ASLRGLNEQF
TRBV7-8	11	TRBD1	TRBJ2-7	once	ASGGQGFTEQY
TRBV5-1	13	NA	TRBJ1-1	NA	ASSNLERVNTEAF
TRBV9	11	NA	TRBJ2-3	NA	ASSLWEVDTQY
TRBV5-4	12	NA	TRBJ1-2	NA	ASSSGLEDYGYT
TRBV30	12	NA	TRBJ1-6	NA	AWSLGPPGSPLH
TRBV5-6	10	NA	TRBJ1-5	NA	ASSLGQQPQH
TRBV5-1	11	TRBD1	TRBJ2-7	NA	ASRQGSSYEQY
TRBV7-8	11	TRBD1	NA	NA	ASSPWTGETQY
TRBV19	15	TRBD1	TRBJ1-5	NA	ASSGWGQGLSNQPQH
TRBV14	10	NA	TRBJ1-1	NA	ASSQGGTEAF
TRBV7-9	15	NA	TRBJ2-5	NA	ASSPRSDRITQETQY
TRBV7-2	13	NA	TRBJ1-5	NA	ASSLGGYSNQPQH
TRBV7-2	15	NA	TRBJ2-7	NA	ASSRATGTKSSYEQY
TRBV27	12	NA	TRBJ1-1	NA	ASSPWGVNTEAF
TRBV19	10	NA	TRBJ1-5	few	ASSIRSRPQH
TRBV27	13	TRBD1	TRBJ1-1	NA	ASSFVGTGEPEAF
TRBV29-1	9	NA	TRBJ1-1	NA	SAVLNTEAF
TRBV29-1	10	TRBD1	TRBJ2-7	NA	SAKGTAYEQY
TRBV13	13	NA	TRBJ2-1	NA	ASTIAPGAHNEQF
TRBV19	13	NA	TRBJ2-7	NA	ASSTRQTNPYEQY
TRBV13	10	NA	TRBJ2-3	NA	ASSLVPDTQY